Listed here is a single T cell receptor beta chain. The data belong to a study of naive CD8 T cells in extremely preterm neonates. The ends were cut back, 0 bases at V and 4 bases at J, with 15 bases in the middle. CDR3 length equals 16 residues. CDR1 and CDR2 (germline): SGDLS, YYNGEE. Sequencing was performed with immunoSEQ multiplex PCR; in TCRdb, only in-frame clones are kept and a portion is missing. Of under 6,000 clones listed, approximately 98% were seen once; the top ten hold roughly 0.6%. Healthy nonsmoking adult controls were aged roughly 18-50 years, with median age approximately 42 years. Sorting kept Annexin V-negative CD3+CD8+CD45RA+CCR7+ naive T cells.

This TCR came from a human donor in good health. V is TRBV9 and J is TRBJ2-3; tentatively, D is TRBD1 (9 bases). Input material: naive CD8+ T cells from blood. CDR3 residues: CASSVERGTGSDTQYF. The CDR3, as DNA: TGTGCCAGCAGCGTAGAGCGGGGGACAGGGTCAGATACGCAGTATTTT. The full variable domain, with the rest looked up from reference TRBV9 and TRBJ2-3, is DSGVTQTPKHLITATGQRVTLRCSPRSGDLSVYWYQQSLDQGLQFLIQYYNGEERAKGNILERFSAQQFPDLHSELNLSSLELGDSALYFCASSVERGTGSDTQYFGPGTRLTVL.